This T cell receptor (beta chain) was captured by sequencing in a study of blood T cell repertoires in COVID-19. The age range of participants was about 18 to 95 years, with residence in roughly 25 US areas. Study processing details: Estimated nucleated cell counts came from reference gene primer amplification. Here immunoSEQ multiplex PCR was the method, and the copy in TCRdb shows in-frame clones only, minus some. Clone size and the V and J calls come from that table; the DNA yielded D and trimming. This repertoire shows some 190,000 clones, roughly nine tenths found once; its top ten account for about 2.1%. The CDR3 consists of 14 residues. Germline V gene lookup returns CDR1 MDHEN and CDR2 SYDVKM. The germline V and J ends were trimmed by 7 bases and 0 bases, with 10 bases remaining between them.

The receptor comes from a middle-aged woman with acute COVID-19. The chain employs TRBV28 and TRBJ1-5; no firm D call. Sequenced input: PBMCs or T cells enriched from blood (not recorded which). CDR3 DNA sequence: TGTGCCAGCACTCCCCCTTATAGCAATCAGCCCCAGCATTTT. Protein: CASTPPYSNQPQHF.